Listed here are 28 T cell receptor beta chains from one sample, sequenced in a study of long-term antiretroviral therapy in people with HIV. Survey level was the resolution at which the v3.0 immunoSEQ assay ran. TCRdb's table, derived via immunoSEQ multiplex PCR, lists solely in-frame clones and lacks some. The data contain 25,000 to 35,000 clones, about 95% of them singletons. Here the sequenced sample was unsorted PBMCs, taken 5.3 years after starting antiretroviral therapy. The receptors come from a man aged 25-40 years with HIV.

The rearrangement joins TRBV28 to TRBJ1-2; weak D call: TRBD1 (5 bases). Germline V CDR1 and CDR2: MDHEN, SYDVKM. V was clipped by 5 bases and J by 4 bases, with 11 bases between them. CDR3 size: 13 residues. The CDR3 DNA reads TGTGCCAGCAGTCCCGGGACGCTCTATGGCTACACCTTC. Amino acids: CASSPGTLYGYTF.

This clone was detected only once. This sequence joins TRBV30 and TRBJ2-1; D tentatively reads TRBD1 or TRBD2 (6 bases each). Germline CDR1 and CDR2: GTSNPN and SVGIG (reference sequence). With 5 bases removed from V and 4 bases from J, the gap between germline ends came to 15 bases. The CDR3 totals 14 residues. CDR3 residues: CAWRSWRGYNEQFF. DNA for the CDR3: TGTGCCTGGCGGTCCTGGAGGGGGTACAATGAGCAGTTCTTC.

The chain couples TRBV28 to TRBJ1-1, with no clear D. CDR1 is MDHEN, CDR2 SYDVKM, per germline. V was pared by 5 bases and J by 1 base, with 5 bases between. This CDR3 spans 12 amino acids. This chain's CDR3 is CASSLGNTEAFF. CDR3 bases: TGTGCCAGCAGTCTCGGGAACACTGAAGCTTTCTTT.

This chain uses TRBV2 with TRBJ2-5, with D perhaps given as TRBD1 or TRBD2 (5 bases each). The V end lost 7 bases, the J end lost 0 bases, and 6 bases lay between the germline ends. The CDR3 has 12 residues. CDR1 is SNHLY and CDR2 is FYNNEI in the germline V gene. The CDR3 DNA follows: TGTGCCAGCATGGGGGACCAAGAGACCCAGTACTTC. Translating it yields CASMGDQETQYF.

V and J are TRBV4-1 and TRBJ1-5; D not certain. Germline CDR1 and CDR2: MGHRA and YSYEKL. The CDR3 loop spans 15 amino acids. Trimming stripped 1 base from V and 2 bases from J, with 9 bases between. CDR3 bases: TGCGCCAGCAGCCAAGGTTGGGAGGGCAATCAGCCCCAGCATTTT. This encodes CASSQGWEGNQPQHF.

The chain recombines TRBV7-8 with TRBJ2-7, with 8 bases that match TRBD1. V dropped 5 bases and J dropped 4; count of bases not matched to a gene: 10. The CDR3 has 15 amino acids. The V gene's germline CDR1 is SGHVS and CDR2 FQNEAQ. CDR3 DNA: TGTGCCAGCAGCGCCCTGGGACAGGCTATTTACGAGCAGTACTTC. It yields the protein CASSALGQAIYEQYF. Together with reference TRBV7-8 and TRBJ2-7, the CDR3 gives the full variable domain: GAGVSQSPRYKVAKRGQDVALRCDPISGHVSLFWYQQALGQGPEFLTYFQNEAQLDKSGLPSDRFFAERPEGSVSTLKIQRTQQEDSAVYLCASSALGQAIYEQYFGPGTRLTVT.

The rearrangement links TRBV11-2 to TRBJ2-5; 9 bases agree with TRBD2. The CDR3 covers 16 residues. Germline V lookup: CDR1 SGHAT, CDR2 FQNNGV. V trimming: 5 bases; J trimming: 2 bases; junction bases outside the gene matches: 9. The CDR3 here is CASSPLGLATQETQYF. The CDR3 coding sequence is TGTGCCAGCAGCCCTCTTGGACTAGCGACACAAGAGACCCAGTACTTC.

CDR3 coding DNA: TGTGCCAGCAGTCAGACAGGGGTGGGCGGGGAGCTGTTTTTT. This translates into CASSQTGVGGELFF. This chain uses TRBV27 with TRBJ2-2, with TRBD1 matching 8 bases. Germline V lookup: CDR1 MNHEY, CDR2 SMNVEV (reference sequence). The CDR3 runs to 14 residues. J lost 7 bases, V lost 5 bases, and 6 bases had no gene match.

The CDR3 nucleotides read TGTGCCAGCAGCGTAGTAGCGACTAGCGGGATTCGTAATGAGCAGTTCTTC. Its translation is CASSVVATSGIRNEQFF. The chain combines TRBV9 with TRBJ2-1; the match to TRBD2 covers 11 bases. This CDR3 contains 17 residues. V shed 0 bases, J shed 7 bases, and the junction held 9 bases outside the gene matches. The germline gives CDR1 SGDLS, CDR2 YYNGEE.

The J gene is TRBJ2-7, the V gene TRBV2; D is unresolved. V lost 5 bases, J lost 1 base, and 6 bases lay in between. The CDR3 spans 12 residues. Germline V gene lookup returns CDR1 SNHLY and CDR2 FYNNEI. CDR3 DNA: TGTGCCAGCAGTTACTCTTCCTACGAGCAGTACTTC. As protein: CASSYSSYEQYF.

This CDR3 reads CASRPGTGGTEAFF. The CDR3 DNA is TGTGCCAGCAGACCCGGGACAGGGGGCACTGAAGCTTTCTTT. The rearrangement uses TRBV6-1 and TRBJ1-1, with 11 bases lining up with TRBD1. Germline CDR1 and CDR2: MNHNS and SASEGT. Losses at the gene ends were 6 bases for V and 4 bases for J; bases not matched to a gene: 4. The CDR3 has 14 residues.

This clone came up once. V usage is TRBV25-1 and J usage is TRBJ1-5; D gene unclear. The CDR3 totals 15 residues. V lost 7 bases to trimming and J lost 0 bases, with 13 bases between them. Germline CDR1 and CDR2: MGHDK and SYGVNS. The CDR3 loop is CASKAQQDSNQPQHF. In DNA form, the CDR3 reads TGTGCCAGCAAAGCCCAACAAGATAGCAATCAGCCCCAGCATTTT.

The J gene is TRBJ2-3, the V gene TRBV27; the D gene is possibly TRBD2 (5 bases). The germline V gene encodes CDR1 MNHEY and CDR2 SMNVEV (reference sequence). The CDR3 totals 15 residues. Trimming removed 5 bases from V and 6 bases from J, with 18 bases in between. The CDR3 region is CASSRDLARTDTQYF. The CDR3 DNA sequence: TGTGCCAGCAGTCGGGATTTAGCGAGGACGGATACGCAGTATTTT.

Comments on this clone: Other DNA sequences in the sample encode the same CDR3. The gene calls are TRBV19 and TRBJ1-6; TRBD1 is a possible D gene (6 bases). The CDR3 is 12 amino acids. Germline assignment: CDR1 LNHDA and CDR2 SQIVND (reference sequence). The V and J ends lost 6 bases and 7 bases respectively, with 7 bases between them. DNA of the CDR3: TGTGCCAGTAGACAGGGAAATTCACCCCTCCACTTT. Encoded protein: CASRQGNSPLHF.

The rearrangement links TRBV6-5 to TRBJ2-7, with 7 bases aligning to TRBD1. The V segment lost 6 bases and the J segment 9 bases; nucleotides outside the gene matches: 17. The CDR3 spans 15 residues. Germline CDR1 reads MNHEY; CDR2 reads SVGAGI. DNA for the CDR3: TGTGCCAGCAGCCCCGACCCGACTCTGACAGGGCGGCAGTACTTC. This encodes CASSPDPTLTGRQYF.

The chain combines TRBV4-2 with TRBJ2-1; 12 bases line up with TRBD2. J was trimmed by 7 bases and V by 0 bases; bases with no gene match: 4. The germline V gene has CDR1 LGHNA and CDR2 YNFKEQ. The CDR3 extends over 16 amino acids. CDR3 in amino acids: CASSQDWLAGGNEQFF. CDR3 nucleotides: TGTGCCAGCAGCCAAGATTGGCTAGCGGGGGGGAATGAGCAGTTCTTC.

The CDR3, as DNA: TGTGCCAGCAGTGATGGGCGATATGGCTACACCTTC. It codes for CASSDGRYGYTF. J is TRBJ1-2 and V is TRBV25-1, with no clear D. The CDR3 runs 12 residues. V gave up 3 bases and J gave up 5 bases, with 7 bases separating them. Germline loops: CDR1 MGHDK, CDR2 SYGVNS.

This chain links TRBV7-2 with TRBJ2-5, with 8 nucleotides matching TRBD2. CDR1 and CDR2 (germline): SGHTA, FQGNSA. The V segment lost 1 base and the J segment 2 bases; nucleotides outside the gene matches: 3. The CDR3 has 15 residues. The DNA for the CDR3 is TGTGCCAGCAGCTTAGGGACTAGCAGGCAAGAGACCCAGTACTTC. The encoded protein is CASSLGTSRQETQYF.

This clone was observed a single time. V usage is TRBV20-1 and J usage is TRBJ2-7; TRBD2 matches 7 bases. The germline CDR1 and CDR2 sequences are DFQATT and SNEGSKA (reference sequence). The CDR3 spans 10 residues. V dropped 6 bases and J dropped 7; count of bases not matched to a gene: 3. The CDR3 DNA is TGCAGTGCCCTGGGGGGGGAGCAGTACTTC. It codes for CSALGGEQYF.

This rearrangement joins TRBV29-1 to TRBJ2-2; a possible D gene is TRBD1 (6 bases). With 7 bases removed from V and 1 base from J, the gap between germline ends came to 13 bases. In germline, CDR1 is SQVTM, CDR2 ANQGSEA. The CDR3 has 14 amino acids. The CDR3 DNA reads TGCAGCGCGAACAGGGTCGGGAACACCGGGGAGCTGTTTTTT. Translation: CSANRVGNTGELFF.

The J gene is TRBJ1-2, the V gene TRBV7-8; TRBD1 matches 10 bases. This CDR3 comprises 16 residues. The trim removed 6 bases at V and 4 bases at J, leaving 11 bases unmatched. Germline lookup yields CDR1 SGHVS and CDR2 FQNEAQ. Written as DNA, the CDR3 is TGTGCCAGCAGTCACGGACAGGGGGACCCCTCCTATGGCTACACCTTC. This codes for CASSHGQGDPSYGYTF.

V and J are TRBV19 and TRBJ1-1; TRBD1 is a possible D gene (5 bases). Germline V gene lookup returns CDR1 LNHDA and CDR2 SQIVND (reference sequence). The V and J ends lost 5 bases and 12 bases respectively, with 13 bases between them. The CDR3 is 11 residues long. CDR3 DNA: TGTGCCAGTAGTGCGACAGAAGTGTCTTTCTTT. Translating gives CASSATEVSFF.

This clone was seen a single time. The chain combines TRBV5-1 with TRBJ2-7; a possible D gene is TRBD2 (5 bases). The V end was cut by 1 base, the J end by 5 bases, with 10 bases between. Per germline, CDR1 SGHRS and CDR2 YFSETQ. The CDR3 consists of 13 residues. The CDR3 DNA sequence: TGCGCCAGCAGCTTGCGAGGGTTCGACGAGCAGTACTTC. Amino acid sequence: CASSLRGFDEQYF. Using reference TRBV5-1 and TRBJ2-7 for the parts outside the CDR3, the full variable domain is KAGVTQTPRYLIKTRGQQVTLSCSPISGHRSVSWYQQTPGQGLQFLFEYFSETQRNKGNFPGRFSGRQFSNSRSEMNVSTLELGDSALYLCASSLRGFDEQYFGPGTRLTVT.

This chain connects TRBV7-2 to TRBJ2-2; 7 nucleotides match TRBD2. Germline loops: CDR1 SGHTA, CDR2 FQGNSA. The V gene end was trimmed by 1 base and the J gene end by 4 bases; junction bases not matched to a gene: 6. The CDR3 is 16 residues long. The CDR3 sequence: CASSLGAGETTGELFF. The CDR3 DNA reads as TGTGCCAGCAGCTTAGGGGCGGGGGAAACCACCGGGGAGCTGTTTTTT.

This clone was observed a single time. This chain uses TRBV5-4 with TRBJ2-3; D is ambiguous. Trimming removed 0 bases at V and 2 bases at J, with 16 bases between. The CDR3 extends over 17 amino acids. The germline CDR1 and CDR2 sequences are SGHNT and YYREEE (reference sequence). The DNA of the CDR3 is TGTGCCAGCAGCTTGGAAGGAGTGGGCAGCCTCACAGATACGCAGTATTTT. Its translation is CASSLEGVGSLTDTQYF.

The chain couples TRBV27 to TRBJ1-2; D is undetermined. The V gene lost 4 bases and the J gene lost 8 bases, with 17 bases spanning the gap. This CDR3 has 14 residues. Per germline, CDR1 MNHEY and CDR2 SMNVEV (reference sequence). The CDR3 spells CASSSVLVDWGYTF. CDR3 bases: TGTGCCAGCAGTTCAGTTTTGGTTGACTGGGGCTACACCTTC.

This clone appeared a few times. This chain links TRBV23-1 with TRBJ2-5, with TRBD1 matching 8 bases. TRBV23-1 is sorted into the ORF group, with uncertain function. This CDR3 has 13 amino acids. J lost 5 bases, V lost 11 bases, and 10 bases had no gene match. The CDR3 region has the DNA TGCGCCGGGGATACAGGGGGAGTGGAGACCCAGTACTTC. Protein sequence: CAGDTGGVETQYF.

This chain links TRBV27 with TRBJ2-5, with D possibly matching TRBD2 (6 bases). The CDR3 spans 14 residues. CDR1 is MNHEY and CDR2 is SMNVEV in the germline V gene (reference sequence). Trimming shortened V by 6 bases and J by 1 base, and 12 bases separated the two germline ends. CDR3 coding DNA: TGTGCCAGCAGCCCACTAGCTACCCAAGAGACCCAGTACTTC. Amino acids: CASSPLATQETQYF.